Listed below are T cell receptor beta chains from one sample, sequenced in a study of blood T cell repertoires in COVID-19. Using immunoSEQ multiplex PCR, the repertoire was profiled, and TCRdb retains in-frame clones only, with some absent. Here the sample spans about 210,000 clones, about 78% being singletons. Material: peripheral blood. The receptors here all came from a woman aged 65 to 85 with acute or convalescent COVID-19. Both conserved end residues are part of each CDR3. Each record gives: V gene, J gene, CDR3 protein.

V gene: TRBV6-5
J gene: TRBJ1-4
CDR3 protein: CASGLRGPFEKLFF

V gene: TRBV6-1
J gene: TRBJ2-1
CDR3 protein: CASSERLVGNEQFF

V gene: TRBV4-1
J gene: TRBJ1-1
CDR3 protein: CASSPTQGGMAEAFF

V gene: TRBV2
J gene: TRBJ2-7
CDR3 protein: CASNQDTSYEQYF

V gene: TRBV5-8
J gene: TRBJ2-5
CDR3 protein: CASSREVGETQYF

V gene: TRBV19
J gene: TRBJ2-3
CDR3 protein: CASSRGLAGTTDTQYF

V gene: TRBV2
J gene: TRBJ2-2
CDR3 protein: CASLWDSNTGELFF

V gene: TRBV5-4
J gene: TRBJ1-2
CDR3 protein: CASSLGQSSNYGYTF

V gene: TRBV7-2
J gene: TRBJ1-1
CDR3 protein: CASQRQLNTEAFF

V gene: TRBV10-1
J gene: TRBJ2-1
CDR3 protein: CASSGTGGGNEQFF

V gene: TRBV13
J gene: TRBJ1-1
CDR3 protein: CASSAIRGVQNTEAFF

V gene: TRBV7-9
J gene: TRBJ1-2
CDR3 protein: CASSLGRNYGYTF

V gene: TRBV5-1
J gene: TRBJ2-5
CDR3 protein: CASSLGHIQETQYF

V gene: TRBV5-4
J gene: TRBJ1-2
CDR3 protein: CASSLTQDRAGYTF

V gene: TRBV6-2/TRBV6-3
J gene: TRBJ1-5
CDR3 protein: CASSYAYGTGTPDYSNQPQHF

V gene: TRBV19
J gene: TRBJ1-4
CDR3 protein: CASSPGQGRNEKLFF

V gene: TRBV7-3
J gene: TRBJ2-3
CDR3 protein: CASSGGYTDTQYF

V gene: TRBV21-1
J gene: TRBJ2-5
CDR3 protein: CASSILLADQETQYF

V gene: TRBV5-1
J gene: TRBJ2-3
CDR3 protein: CASSLGEVTDTQYF

V gene: TRBV4-2
J gene: TRBJ2-3
CDR3 protein: CASSQVTGGTQYF

V gene: TRBV7-2
J gene: TRBJ2-3
CDR3 protein: CASSLDGLAGGGTDTQYF

V gene: TRBV30
J gene: TRBJ1-1
CDR3 protein: CACETGLNTEAFF

V gene: TRBV3-1/TRBV3-2
J gene: TRBJ2-4
CDR3 protein: CASSQEAGTTYKNIQYF

V gene: TRBV4-3
J gene: TRBJ2-5
CDR3 protein: CASSQDKGGAGETQYF

V gene: TRBV6-5
J gene: TRBJ2-5
CDR3 protein: CASSRTSGGKETQYF

V gene: TRBV9
J gene: TRBJ2-3
CDR3 protein: CASSVGTSGGLSTDTQYF

V gene: TRBV7-3
J gene: TRBJ2-2
CDR3 protein: CASSPGGAGTTGELFF

V gene: TRBV20-1
J gene: TRBJ1-1
CDR3 protein: CSWRRDEAFF

V gene: TRBV7-3
J gene: TRBJ2-1
CDR3 protein: CASSFSPGITEQFF

V gene: TRBV18
J gene: TRBJ2-2
CDR3 protein: CASSPTGFFGPGELFF

V gene: TRBV2
J gene: TRBJ1-2
CDR3 protein: CASSVDWQASYGYTF

V gene: TRBV30
J gene: TRBJ1-6
CDR3 protein: CAWSPQGRTPLHF

V gene: TRBV14
J gene: TRBJ2-1
CDR3 protein: CASSQGGTGNEQFF

V gene: TRBV14
J gene: TRBJ2-1
CDR3 protein: CASSQPGTGGYEQFF

V gene: TRBV5-1
J gene: TRBJ1-1
CDR3 protein: CASSGQGIEAFF

V gene: TRBV9
J gene: TRBJ2-5
CDR3 protein: CASSVLPSPKETQYF

V gene: TRBV7-2
J gene: TRBJ2-7
CDR3 protein: CASSLKLGLAGSSEQYF

V gene: TRBV18
J gene: TRBJ2-7
CDR3 protein: CASSPPSVYEQYF

V gene: TRBV18
J gene: TRBJ1-4
CDR3 protein: CASSLNPGSTNEKLFF

V gene: TRBV19
J gene: TRBJ1-5
CDR3 protein: CASSAGGRSNQPQHF